The clone carrying this T cell receptor (beta chain) was observed once. Its antigen remains unidentified. This record belongs to a study of T cell responses to AZD1222 COVID-19 vaccine. Sequenced by immunoSEQ multiplex PCR; TCRdb stores in-frame clones only, minus some. The data hold some 180,000 clones, with 80% to 95% observed a single time. Study results and caveats: Donors, mostly white British, included more females; clonal diversity was possibly underestimated.

This TCR derives from an adult who received the AZD1222 COVID-19 vaccine. The specimen was peripheral blood, collected 28 days after the second AZD1222 dose.

The CDR3 DNA sequence: TGTGCCAGCAGTTTATTGGGGAGAACTGAAGCTTTCTTT. This gives the protein CASSLLGRTEAFF. The chain is built from TRBV27 and TRBJ1-1; D remains unclear. The germline V gene has CDR1 MNHEY and CDR2 SMNVEV (reference sequence). The CDR3 sequence is 13 residues long. The V gene lost 1 base and the J gene lost 5 bases, with 8 bases spanning the gap.